Below are 22 T cell receptor beta chains sequenced from a single sample in a study of T-cell reconstitution after alpha-beta-depleted transplantation in children. TCRbeta library construction was performed incorporating unique molecular identifiers. Each CDR3 protein is one row after TCRdb ran MiXCR on the PCR reads. This table holds approximately 640,000 distinct CDR3 sequences, around 17% found once. This specimen was PBMCs from the stem cell graft donor, taken from the stem cell graft. The receptor set was obtained from a human donor who donated a stem cell graft to a child with acute myeloid leukemia.

This clonotype has more than one count but fewer than ten. This sequence joins TRBV5-1 and TRBJ2-7; no clear D. The CDR3 covers 15 residues. The germline gives CDR1 SGHRS, CDR2 YFSETQ. V was pared by 0 bases and J by 4 bases, with 14 bases between. The CDR3 loop is CASSLESGSQYEQYV. The CDR3 nucleotides are TGCGCCAGCAGCTTGGAGTCGGGCAGCCAGTACGAGCAGTACGTC.

The chain recombines TRBV6-5 with TRBJ1-2; no reliable D call. With 4 bases removed from V and 4 bases from J, the gap between germline ends came to 13 bases. The CDR3 length is 14 residues. From germline, CDR1 is MNHEY and CDR2 SVGAGI. The chain's CDR3 is CASSSGRIRYGYTF. CDR3 coding DNA: TGTGCCAGCAGTTCCGGGCGAATACGCTATGGCTACACCTTC.

This clonotype was counted ten times or more. DNA for the CDR3: TGCAGTGCTAGACCCCGACTCGGCACTGGGGCCAACGTCCTGACTTTC. It specifies CSARPRLGTGANVLTF. This sequence joins TRBV20-1 and TRBJ2-6; no firm D call. This CDR3 has 16 amino acids. Germline CDR1 is DFQATT and CDR2 is SNEGSKA (reference sequence). V lost 2 bases to trimming and J lost 2 bases, with 13 bases between them.

The CDR3 reads CASSLGGAITGELFF. CDR3 coding DNA: TGCGCCAGCAGCTTGGGGGGGGCGATCACCGGGGAGCTGTTTTTT. The chain employs TRBV5-1 and TRBJ2-2; D is tentatively TRBD1 or TRBD2 (6 bases each). V was pared by 0 bases and J by 4 bases, with 10 bases between. The CDR3 is 15 amino acids. Looked up from germline, CDR1 is SGHRS and CDR2 is YFSETQ.

This clonotype was observed a few times. The chain is built from TRBV5-6 and TRBJ2-5; 9 bases map to TRBD2. Trimming at V came to 4 bases and at J to 3 bases, leaving 7 bases not matched to a gene. The CDR3 length is 15 residues. The V gene's germline CDR1 is SGHDT and CDR2 YYEEEE. The CDR3 bases are TGTGCCAGCAGCCCCACGACTAGCGGAAAAGAGACCCAGTACTTC. Its protein is CASSPTTSGKETQYF.

A few counts support this clonotype. The chain employs TRBV12-5 and TRBJ1-6; tentative D call: TRBD1 (5 bases). Deletions cut 3 bases from V and 5 bases from J, with 17 bases between. The CDR3 is 17 residues long. Germline loops: CDR1 LGHNT, CDR2 FRNRAP. Written as DNA, the CDR3 is TGTGCTAGTGGTTTTACTACCGCCGGGACGGATAATTCACCCCTCCACTTT. Its protein product is CASGFTTAGTDNSPLHF.

This clonotype was recorded at least ten times. The chain employs TRBV20-1 and TRBJ2-7; weak D call: TRBD1 (6 bases). V was trimmed by 0 bases and J by 0 bases, leaving 15 bases between them. The germline V gene has CDR1 DFQATT and CDR2 SNEGSKA (reference sequence). This CDR3 has 16 residues. The CDR3 DNA follows: TGCAGTGCTAGAGATCTCTCAGGGGAGAGCTCCTACGAGCAGTACTTC. Translated: CSARDLSGESSYEQYF.

The chain joins TRBV27 to TRBJ2-1; 12 bases are a match to TRBD2. The ends lost 5 bases at V and 7 bases at J; junction bases unmatched: 12. The germline gives CDR1 MNHEY, CDR2 SMNVEV (reference sequence). The CDR3 covers 17 residues. CDR3 region: CASSPLTSGGPGNEQFF. DNA of the CDR3: TGTGCCAGCAGTCCCCTGACTAGCGGGGGCCCGGGGAATGAGCAGTTCTTC.

This clonotype was detected ten times or more. The chain is built from TRBV20-1 and TRBJ1-5; no clear D gene. From germline, CDR1 is DFQATT and CDR2 SNEGSKA (reference sequence). V lost 3 bases to trimming and J lost 5 bases, with 11 bases between them. This CDR3 region has 13 residues. CDR3 sequence: CSARQRAHQPQHF. The CDR3 DNA reads as TGCAGTGCTAGGCAAAGAGCTCATCAGCCCCAGCATTTT.

The chain is built from TRBV12-3 or TRBV12-4 and TRBJ2-2; 9 bases are a match to TRBD1. The CDR3 totals 15 residues. V shed 3 bases and J 5 bases; nucleotides not matched to a gene: 4. CDR3 region: CASSFGQGRTGELFF. The CDR3 nucleotides are TGTGCCAGCAGTTTTGGACAGGGGAGGACCGGGGAGCTGTTTTTT.

DNA of the CDR3: TGTGCCATCAGTGAGCGTACGGCCTCTGAAGCTTTCTTT. It yields the protein CAISERTASEAFF. The chain employs TRBV10-3 and TRBJ1-1; D ambiguous. In germline, CDR1 is ENHRY, CDR2 SYGVKD. Deletions cut 2 bases from V and 6 bases from J, with 10 bases between. The CDR3 is 13 residues long.

This clonotype came up many times. This chain joins TRBV12-3 or TRBV12-4 and TRBJ2-1; D is possibly TRBD1 (6 bases). The ends were cut back, 5 bases at V and 5 bases at J, with 16 bases in the middle. CDR3 size: 15 residues. CDR3 nucleotides: TGTGCCAGCAGTCGACAGGTTGGGGAAGACAATGAGCAGTTCTTC. This encodes CASSRQVGEDNEQFF.

This clonotype was counted ten times or more. The chain uses TRBV20-1 and TRBJ2-3; a weak D match, TRBD2 (5 bases). Germline-derived CDR1 and CDR2 are DFQATT and SNEGSKA (reference sequence). There are 13 residues in the CDR3. The V end lost 5 bases, the J end lost 1 base, and 10 bases lay between the germline ends. The CDR3, as DNA: TGCAGTGCTTCAGAGGGTCGCACAGATACGCAGTATTTT. The encoded protein is CSASEGRTDTQYF.

The chain uses TRBV3-1 and TRBJ2-1; D gene uncertain. CDR1 LGHDT and CDR2 YNNKEL come from the germline V gene (reference sequence). V was pared by 3 bases and J by 7 bases, with 13 bases between. CDR3 length: 14 amino acids. The CDR3 loop is CASSHDQVENEQFF. In DNA, the CDR3 is TGTGCCAGCAGCCATGACCAGGTGGAAAATGAGCAGTTCTTC.

The rearrangement links TRBV25-1 to TRBJ1-6; D possibly corresponds to TRBD1 (6 bases). Trimming shortened V by 5 bases and J by 8 bases, and 22 bases separated the two germline ends. Germline V gene data show CDR1 as MGHDK and CDR2 as SYGVNS. This CDR3 is 17 amino acids long. CDR3 DNA sequence: TGTGCCAGCAGTCACCCTGCTGTAGGGGGATACTATTCACCCCTCCACTTT. This sequence encodes CASSHPAVGGYYSPLHF. Based on the CDR3 plus reference TRBV25-1 and TRBJ1-6, the full variable domain is EADIYQTPRYLVIGTGKKITLECSQTMGHDKMYWYQQDPGMELHLIHYSYGVNSTEKGDLSSESTVSRIRTEHFPLTLESARPSHTSQYLCASSHPAVGGYYSPLHFGNGTRLTVT.

This clonotype was seen repeatedly, ten times or more. The chain carries TRBV20-1 and TRBJ2-5; 9 bases fit TRBD2. The CDR3 length is 14 residues. V lost 2 bases and J lost 5; bases outside the gene matches: 6. Germline V gene data show CDR1 as DFQATT and CDR2 as SNEGSKA (reference sequence). The CDR3 loop is CSARRGGAVETQYF. CDR3 DNA sequence: TGCAGTGCTAGACGCGGGGGGGCGGTGGAGACCCAGTACTTC.

The V and J genes are TRBV5-1 and TRBJ2-6; tentatively, D is TRBD1 (6 bases). This CDR3 has 14 amino acids. V lost 4 bases to trimming and J lost 2 bases, with 7 bases between them. Germline V gene sequence: CDR1 SGHRS, CDR2 YFSETQ. The CDR3 here is CASSRDTGANVLTF. As DNA, the CDR3 is TGCGCCAGCAGCCGGGACACTGGGGCCAACGTCCTGACTTTC.

The sample holds many counts of this clonotype. The rearrangement joins TRBV25-1 to TRBJ2-1; D possibly corresponds to TRBD1 (6 bases). The CDR3 loop spans 13 amino acids. Germline V gene lookup returns CDR1 MGHDK and CDR2 SYGVNS. Trimming shortened V by 3 bases and J by 9 bases, and 12 bases separated the two germline ends. CDR3: CASSDRTVSEQFF. The CDR3 nucleotides are TGTGCCAGCAGTGATAGGACAGTAAGTGAGCAGTTCTTC.

V and J are TRBV6-5 and TRBJ1-4, with a tentative D call TRBD1 (5 bases). Germline lookup yields CDR1 MNHEY and CDR2 SVGAGI. The CDR3 has 15 amino acids. The V gene lost 0 bases and the J gene lost 3 bases, with 8 bases spanning the gap. The CDR3 sequence is CASSYSRGANEKLFF. As DNA, the CDR3 is TGTGCCAGCAGTTACTCGCGAGGGGCTAATGAAAAACTGTTTTTT.

In its sample, this clonotype was seen many times. This chain uses TRBV20-1 with TRBJ2-7; perhaps TRBD2 as D (5 bases). Germline CDR1 is DFQATT and CDR2 is SNEGSKA (reference sequence). The CDR3 contains 13 residues. V lost 3 bases and J 3 bases, leaving 12 bases between the germline ends. CDR3 bases: TGCAGTGCTAGTTTGGGTCGGGACTACGAGCAGTACTTC. This codes for CSASLGRDYEQYF.

This clonotype was observed many times. The chain joins TRBV20-1 to TRBJ2-3; D is unresolved. This CDR3 spans 13 amino acids. Trimming took 3 bases from V and 2 from J, leaving 9 bases between them. Germline CDR1 DFQATT, CDR2 SNEGSKA (reference sequence). Written as DNA, the CDR3 is TGCAGTGCTAGTGGCCAGAACACAGATACGCAGTATTTT. Amino acids: CSASGQNTDTQYF.

V is TRBV21-1 and J is TRBJ2-7; TRBD1, as called in the table, went unchecked against the DNA. TRBV21-1 is termed a pseudogene. The CDR3 is made up of 16 amino acids. CDR3: CASRGGWLPNPYEQYV. The CDR3 DNA reads TGTGCCAGCAGGGGGGGCTGGTTACCGAACCCCTACGAGCAGTACGTC.